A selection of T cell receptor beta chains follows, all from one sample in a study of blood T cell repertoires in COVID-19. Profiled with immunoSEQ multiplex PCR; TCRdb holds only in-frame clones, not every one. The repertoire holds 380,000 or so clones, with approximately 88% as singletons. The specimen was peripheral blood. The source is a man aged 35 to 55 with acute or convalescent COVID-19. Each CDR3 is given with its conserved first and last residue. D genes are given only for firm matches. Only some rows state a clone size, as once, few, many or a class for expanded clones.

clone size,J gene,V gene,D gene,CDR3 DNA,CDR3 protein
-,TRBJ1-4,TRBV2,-,TGTGCCAGCAGGATTCATGCGGCTAATGAAAAACTGTTTTTT,CASRIHAANEKLFF
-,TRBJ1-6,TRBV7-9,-,TGTGCCAGCCGCAGGGATTCGGGGAGTTCACCCCTCCACTTT,CASRRDSGSSPLHF
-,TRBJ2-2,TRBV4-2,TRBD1,TGTGCCAGCAGCCGGAATCTGGACAGGCCATCGAACACCGGGGAGCTGTTTTTT,CASSRNLDRPSNTGELFF
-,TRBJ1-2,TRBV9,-,TGTGCCAGCAGCGCTACAGGGAATACCCTCTACTATGGCTACACCTTC,CASSATGNTLYYGYTF
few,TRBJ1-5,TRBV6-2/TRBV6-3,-,TGTGCCAGCAGTTATAACAGACCCAGCAATCAGCCCCAGCATTTT,CASSYNRPSNQPQHF
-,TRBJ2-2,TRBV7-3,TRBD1,TGTGCCAGCCGTGGGACAGGGGGTGCCGGGGAGCTGTTTTTT,CASRGTGGAGELFF
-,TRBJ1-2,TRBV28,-,TGTGCCAGCAGTTTAGGCCAGGCCAGCTATGGCTACACCTTC,CASSLGQASYGYTF
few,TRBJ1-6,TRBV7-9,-,TGTGCCAGCAGCCTCCGAGGAGGGAATTCACCCCTCCACTTT,CASSLRGGNSPLHF
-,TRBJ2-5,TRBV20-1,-,TGCAGTGCTAGTCGTCAGGGGCTGACGAAGACCCAGTACTTC,CSASRQGLTKTQYF
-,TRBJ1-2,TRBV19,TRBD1,TGTGCCAGTGGACCCGGACAGGGAGGATATGGCTACACCTTC,CASGPGQGGYGYTF
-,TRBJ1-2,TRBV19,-,TGTGCCAGCTTAAATCCCGGGGAAGTCTATGGCTACACCTTC,CASLNPGEVYGYTF
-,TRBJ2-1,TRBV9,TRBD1,TGTGCCAGCAGCGGCACAGGGGGCAATGAGCAGTTCTTC,CASSGTGGNEQFF
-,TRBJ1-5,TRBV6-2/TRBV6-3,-,TGTGCCAGCAGTTACTCGGGGAGCACTCAGCCCCAGCATTTT,CASSYSGSTQPQHF
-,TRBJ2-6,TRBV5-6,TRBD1,TGTGCCAGCAGCTCCAGACAGGGCTGGGCCAACGTCCTGACTTTC,CASSSRQGWANVLTF
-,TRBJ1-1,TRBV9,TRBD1,TGTGCCAGCAGCGTAGAGGGACAGGGGGATCGGACTGAAGCTTTCTTT,CASSVEGQGDRTEAFF
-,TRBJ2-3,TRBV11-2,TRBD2,TGTGCCAGCAGCTTTGCGGCGGGGGGCGGGGCAGATACGCAGTATTTT,CASSFAAGGGADTQYF
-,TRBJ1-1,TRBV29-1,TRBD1,TGCAGCGCCCGGGACAGGCAAAACACTGAAGCTTTCTTT,CSARDRQNTEAFF
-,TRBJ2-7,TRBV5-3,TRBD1,TGTGCCAGACAAGGGACAGGGTCCAACGAGCAGTACTTC,CARQGTGSNEQYF
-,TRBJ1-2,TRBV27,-,TGTGCCAGCAGTTCCGGGACTTGGGGGTATGGCTACACCTTC,CASSSGTWGYGYTF
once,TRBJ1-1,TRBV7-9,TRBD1,TGTGCCAGCAGCTCGGACAGGTGGAACACTGAAGCTTTCTTT,CASSSDRWNTEAFF
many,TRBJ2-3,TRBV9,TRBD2,TGTGCCAGCAGCGTAGGACTAGCGGGGGTTACAGATACGCAGTATTTT,CASSVGLAGVTDTQYF
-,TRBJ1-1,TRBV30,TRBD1,TGTGCCTGGAGTCGCGATTATACAGGGGGGAGGCGGAACACTGAAGCTTTCTTT,CAWSRDYTGGRRNTEAFF
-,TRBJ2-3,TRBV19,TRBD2,TGTGCCAGTATGTGGCGGGAGGGGACAGATACGCAGTATTTT,CASMWREGTDTQYF
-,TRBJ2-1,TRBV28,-,TGTGCCAGCAGTTTATCGTCAGGGGACCGGAGATACAATGAGCAGTTCTTC,CASSLSSGDRRYNEQFF
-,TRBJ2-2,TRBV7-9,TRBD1,TGTGCCAGCAGCTCCCGGGACAGGGGGTCCGGGGAGCTGTTTTTT,CASSSRDRGSGELFF
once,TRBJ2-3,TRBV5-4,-,TGTGCCAGCAGCTTGCCGGCTGTGGAGACAGATACGCAGTATTTT,CASSLPAVETDTQYF
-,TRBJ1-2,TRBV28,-,TGTGCCAGCAGTTTAATTTTGCGCAGGGTTGACTATGGCTACACCTTC,CASSLILRRVDYGYTF
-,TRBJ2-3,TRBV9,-,TGTGCCAGCACACTACGGACGACAGCCACCACAGATACGCAGTATTTT,CASTLRTTATTDTQYF
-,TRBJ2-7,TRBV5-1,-,TGCGCCAGCAGCTTGGCAGGGGGGATGAACGAGCAGTACTTC,CASSLAGGMNEQYF
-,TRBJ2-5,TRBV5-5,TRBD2,TGTGCCAGCAGCTTGGGTCTAGCGGGAGGGTTAGGGGAGACCCAGTACTTC,CASSLGLAGGLGETQYF
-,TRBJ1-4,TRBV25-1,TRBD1,TGTGCCAGCAGGGGACAGGGAGGTGAAAAACTGTTTTTT,CASRGQGGEKLFF
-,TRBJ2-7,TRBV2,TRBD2,TGTGCCAGCAGTTGGAGTCGGGGTAGCGGGAGGCACCCAGCCTACGAGCAGTACTTC,CASSWSRGSGRHPAYEQYF
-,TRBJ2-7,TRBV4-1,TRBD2,TGCGCCAGCAGCCAAGTTGTCCTAGCGGGAGTCCGATACGAGCAGTACTTC,CASSQVVLAGVRYEQYF
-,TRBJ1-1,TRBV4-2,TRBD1,TGTGCCAGCAGCCAACAGACAGGGGCGAACACTGAAGCTTTCTTT,CASSQQTGANTEAFF
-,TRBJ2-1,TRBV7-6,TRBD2,TGTGCCAGCAGAACTAACCAGGGACTAGCGGGGGGGCATCTGATCTTC,CASRTNQGLAGGHLIF
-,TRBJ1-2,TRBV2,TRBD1,TGTGCCGGTACTGGTGTGAGGGACAGCCGAAACTATGGCTACACCTTC,CAGTGVRDSRNYGYTF
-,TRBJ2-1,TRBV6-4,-,TGTGCCAGCAGTGAACAGACTAGTAGTGAGCAGTTCTTC,CASSEQTSSEQFF
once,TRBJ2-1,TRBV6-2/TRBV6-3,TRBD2,TGTGCCAGCAGTTCGCGGGGGGGGTCCTACAATGAGCAGTTCTTC,CASSSRGGSYNEQFF
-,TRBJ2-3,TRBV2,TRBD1,TGTGCCAGCAGTGGACAGGGTAGGGGAGATACGCAGTATTTT,CASSGQGRGDTQYF
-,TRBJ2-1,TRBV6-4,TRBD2,TGTGCCAGCAGTAGCGTGGGACTAGCGGGAGTCTCCTACAATGAGCAGTTCTTC,CASSSVGLAGVSYNEQFF
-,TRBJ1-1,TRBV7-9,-,TGTGCCAGCAGCCCGCGCGGGGGCACTGAAGCTTTCTTT,CASSPRGGTEAFF
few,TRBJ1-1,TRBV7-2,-,TGTGCCAGCAGCTTTAACAGGGACCACACTGAAGCTTTCTTT,CASSFNRDHTEAFF